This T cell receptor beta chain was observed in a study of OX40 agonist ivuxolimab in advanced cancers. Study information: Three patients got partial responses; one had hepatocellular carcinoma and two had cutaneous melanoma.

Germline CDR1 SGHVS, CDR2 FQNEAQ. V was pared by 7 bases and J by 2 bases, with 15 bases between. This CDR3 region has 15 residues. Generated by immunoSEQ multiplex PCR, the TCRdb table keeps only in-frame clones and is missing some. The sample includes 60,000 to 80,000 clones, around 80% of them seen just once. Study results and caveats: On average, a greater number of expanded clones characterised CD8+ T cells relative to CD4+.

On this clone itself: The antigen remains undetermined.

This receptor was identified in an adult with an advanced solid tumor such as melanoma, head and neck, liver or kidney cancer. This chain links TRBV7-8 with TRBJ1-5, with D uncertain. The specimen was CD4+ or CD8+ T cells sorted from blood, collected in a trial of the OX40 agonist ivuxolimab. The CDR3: CASTLKIRGNQPQHF. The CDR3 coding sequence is TGTGCCAGCACCCTCAAGATCCGGGGCAATCAGCCCCAGCATTTT.